This entry describes one T cell receptor beta chain. Germline V lookup: CDR1 SEHNR, CDR2 FQNEAQ (reference sequence). V was shortened by 0 bases and J by 7 bases, with 15 bases between the two germline ends. The CDR3 extends over 16 amino acids. The sample comes from a study of blood T cell repertoires in COVID-19. In the authors' workflow: Reference gene primer amplification gave nucleated cell count estimates. Method: immunoSEQ multiplex PCR; TCRdb's copy keeps in-frame clones and lacks some. The DNA was the basis for D and trimming; V, J and clone size are from that table. The sample contains about 350,000 clones, around 90% of which appear only once.

This receptor was taken from a woman aged 60-75 years with COVID-19, enrolled during active disease. Sample: peripheral blood. V is TRBV7-9 and J is TRBJ1-4; D is perhaps TRBD1 (6 bases). CDR3 residues: CASSLAGLTGGEKLFF. In nucleotides, the CDR3 is TGTGCCAGCAGCTTAGCCGGTCTGACAGGCGGTGAAAAACTGTTTTTT.